These T cell receptor beta chains were read from a single sample in a study of identical twins. TCRdb fed the 5' RACE reads into MiXCR, producing one record per CDR3 protein. This table holds hundreds of thousands of distinct CDR3 sequences, 15% to 20% found once. A further study also used this sample, focusing on T cells expressing NK-cell markers.

Sample: PBMCs. Receptor source: a woman younger than 35 in good health. CDR3s include the opening cysteine and the closing phenylalanine or tryptophan. A D gene is named only where the DNA matches it firmly. Clone size is stated in some rows and not others, as once, few, many or a class when expanded.

size | J | V | D | length | CDR3 | DNA
NA | TRBJ2-1 | TRBV29-1 | NA | 14 | CSGGPLAGDDEQFF | TGCAGCGGCGGCCCTCTCGCGGGCGACGATGAGCAGTTCTTC
NA | TRBJ2-7 | TRBV6-1 | TRBD2 | 13 | CASSGVAGKIAAF | TGTGCCAGCAGTGGGGTAGCGGGGAAAATCGCGGCCTTC
NA | TRBJ2-7 | TRBV5-6 | NA | 14 | CASSLKNGAYEQYF | TGTGCCAGCAGCCTGAAAAACGGGGCCTACGAGCAGTACTTC
NA | TRBJ1-5 | TRBV6-2/TRBV6-3 | NA | 14 | CASSYTSADQPQHF | TGTGCCAGCAGTTACACAAGTGCAGATCAGCCCCAGCATTTT
few | TRBJ2-2 | TRBV4-1 | TRBD2 | 15 | CASSSGGRNTGELFF | TGCGCCAGCAGCAGCGGGGGGCGCAACACCGGGGAGCTGTTTTTT
NA | TRBJ2-5 | TRBV20-1 | NA | 13 | CSAIKTSRETQYF | TGCAGTGCGATCAAGACTAGTCGGGAGACCCAGTACTTC
NA | TRBJ2-7 | TRBV7-9 | NA | 14 | CASSLSDTGDEQYF | TGTGCCAGCAGCTTAAGCGATACTGGGGACGAGCAGTACTTC
NA | TRBJ1-1 | TRBV9 | NA | 12 | CASSVVQGEAFF | TGTGCCAGCAGCGTAGTACAGGGTGAAGCTTTCTTT
NA | TRBJ2-6 | TRBV5-1 | NA | 17 | CASSLGRSVSGANVLTF | TGCGCCAGCAGCTTGGGAAGAAGTGTTTCCGGGGCCAACGTCCTGACTTTC
once | TRBJ2-5 | TRBV5-1 | NA | 13 | CASSQDGAETQYF | TGCGCCAGCAGCCAGGACGGAGCGGAGACCCAGTACTTC
few | TRBJ2-1 | TRBV7-9 | TRBD1 | 16 | CASSLGWDRRNNEQFF | TGTGCCAGCAGCTTAGGTTGGGACAGGAGAAACAATGAGCAGTTCTTC
NA | TRBJ2-7 | TRBV13 | NA | 15 | CASSSRTGRVDEQYF | TGTGCCAGCAGCTCCCGGACAGGGAGGGTCGACGAGCAGTACTTC
NA | TRBJ1-2 | TRBV5-1 | NA | 14 | CASSLGTGGNGYTF | TGCGCCAGCAGCTTGGGTACCGGGGGAAATGGCTACACCTTC
few | TRBJ2-3 | TRBV20-1 | TRBD2 | 16 | CSAHNPGRGGTDTQYF | TGCAGTGCTCACAATCCGGGGCGGGGGGGAACAGATACGCAGTATTTT
NA | TRBJ2-3 | TRBV20-1 | TRBD1 | 15 | CSARVKGGGTDTQYF | TGCAGTGCTAGAGTTAAAGGGGGCGGCACAGATACGCAGTATTTT
NA | TRBJ2-2 | TRBV5-5 | NA | 15 | CASSFRPLGTGELFF | TGTGCCAGCAGCTTTCGTCCGTTGGGGACCGGGGAGCTGTTTTTT
many | TRBJ2-7 | TRBV5-6 | NA | 13 | CASSFKAIYEQYF | TGTGCCAGCAGCTTTAAGGCAATCTACGAGCAGTACTTC
few | TRBJ1-1 | TRBV21-1 | NA | 14 | CASSKEGRGTEAFF | TGTGCCAGCAGCAAAGAGGGGCGAGGCACTGAAGCTTTCTTT
NA | TRBJ2-5 | TRBV15 | NA | 14 | CATSRDLRPLSQYF | TGTGCCACCAGCAGAGATTTGCGCCCTTTAAGCCAGTACTTC
NA | TRBJ2-7 | TRBV5-5 | TRBD2 | 15 | CASSLTAGGTYEQYF | TGTGCCAGCAGCTTGACGGCGGGGGGAACCTACGAGCAGTACTTC
few | TRBJ1-2 | TRBV7-6 | NA | 14 | CASSLDGQLYGYTF | TGTGCCAGCAGCTTAGACGGACAGCTCTATGGCTACACCTTC
NA | TRBJ2-1 | TRBV24-1 | NA | 15 | CATSDPLTGGNEQFF | TGTGCCACCAGTGACCCTCTGACAGGAGGCAATGAGCAGTTCTTC
few | TRBJ2-1 | TRBV12-3/TRBV12-4 | NA | 17 | CASSLYGRGGSYNEQFF | TGTGCCAGCAGTTTATACGGGCGGGGAGGCTCCTACAATGAGCAGTTCTTC
few | TRBJ2-7 | TRBV6-5 | NA | 14 | CASSYVTGPYEQYF | TGTGCCAGCAGTTATGTGACAGGACCTTACGAGCAGTACTTC
few | TRBJ1-2 | TRBV5-1 | NA | 16 | CASSSLTGKGTDGYTF | TGCGCCAGCAGCTCGCTGACAGGCAAGGGCACCGATGGCTACACCTTC
few | TRBJ2-5 | TRBV20-1 | TRBD2 | 15 | CSARVGAGVDETQYF | TGCAGTGCTAGAGTAGGAGCGGGAGTCGATGAGACCCAGTACTTC
NA | TRBJ2-7 | TRBV29-1 | TRBD2 | 14 | CSVDRPGRDSEQYF | TGCAGCGTTGACCGCCCAGGGAGGGATTCCGAGCAGTACTTC
few | TRBJ1-6 | TRBV10-3 | NA | 15 | CATAGLAGDNSPLHF | TGTGCCACCGCCGGCTTGGCAGGGGATAATTCACCCCTCCACTTT
few | TRBJ2-3 | TRBV6-1 | TRBD2 | 13 | CATLAGSTDTQYF | TGTGCCACCCTAGCGGGAAGCACAGATACGCAGTATTTT
many | TRBJ2-4 | TRBV12-3/TRBV12-4 | TRBD1 | 13 | CASSWDSKIIQYF | TGTGCCAGCAGTTGGGACAGTAAGATCATTCAGTACTTC
NA | TRBJ2-7 | TRBV15 | NA | 14 | CATSGGTPSYEQYF | TGTGCCACCAGCGGCGGGACTCCATCCTACGAGCAGTACTTC
few | TRBJ1-5 | TRBV29-1 | NA | 13 | CSVGEGRGQPQHF | TGCAGCGTTGGGGAGGGGCGAGGTCAGCCCCAGCATTTT
NA | TRBJ1-1 | TRBV5-1 | NA | 14 | CASSYDTQGTEAFF | TGCGCCAGCAGCTATGACACCCAGGGCACTGAAGCTTTCTTT
few | TRBJ1-1 | TRBV3-1 | NA | 13 | CASNRGVNTEAFF | TGTGCCAGCAATCGCGGGGTGAACACTGAAGCTTTCTTT
NA | TRBJ2-7 | TRBV12-3/TRBV12-4 | NA | 14 | CASSSTGASREQYF | TGTGCCAGCAGTTCGACGGGAGCCTCGAGGGAGCAGTACTTC
NA | TRBJ2-7 | TRBV20-1 | TRBD2 | 20 | CSARGSGGLAGIKWSYEQYF | TGCAGTGCTAGAGGATCCGGGGGACTAGCGGGAATTAAATGGAGCTACGAGCAGTACTTC
few | TRBJ2-1 | TRBV11-2 | NA | 13 | CASSLTQRHEQFF | TGTGCCAGCAGCTTAACACAGCGGCATGAGCAGTTCTTC
few | TRBJ2-1 | TRBV4-3 | TRBD1 | 16 | CASSQRGQGPYNEQFF | TGCGCCAGCAGCCAACGGGGACAGGGCCCCTACAATGAGCAGTTCTTC
few | TRBJ2-7 | TRBV20-1 | TRBD1 | 12 | CSARDRVHEQYF | TGCAGTGCTAGGGACAGGGTCCACGAGCAGTACTTC
few | TRBJ2-7 | TRBV10-3 | TRBD2 | 15 | CAIREGGFRAHEQYF | TGTGCCATCAGGGAGGGAGGGTTCCGAGCCCACGAGCAGTACTTC
few | TRBJ2-2 | TRBV5-1 | TRBD2 | 15 | CASSSGLEIDGELFF | TGCGCCAGCAGTTCGGGACTAGAGATCGACGGGGAGCTGTTTTTT
NA | TRBJ1-5 | TRBV9 | NA | 14 | CASSVGQHNQPQHF | TGTGCCAGCAGCGTAGGACAGCACAATCAGCCCCAGCATTTT
NA | TRBJ2-1 | TRBV20-1 | TRBD2 | 13 | CSARGTSVNEQFF | TGCAGTGCTAGAGGGACTAGCGTGAATGAGCAGTTCTTC
once | TRBJ2-7 | TRBV20-1 | NA | 13 | CRAKSMTRNEQYF | TGCAGGGCGAAATCCATGACTCGGAACGAGCAGTACTTC